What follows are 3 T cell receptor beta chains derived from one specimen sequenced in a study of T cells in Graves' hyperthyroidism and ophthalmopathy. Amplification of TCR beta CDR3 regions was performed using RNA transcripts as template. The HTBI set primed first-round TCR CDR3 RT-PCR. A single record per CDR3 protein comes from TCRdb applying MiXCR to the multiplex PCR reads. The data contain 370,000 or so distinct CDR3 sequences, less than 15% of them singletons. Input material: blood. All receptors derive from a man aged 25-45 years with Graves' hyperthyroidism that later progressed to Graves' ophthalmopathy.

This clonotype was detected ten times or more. The CDR3 sequence is CASSPQGGEEPQHF. The DNA of the CDR3 is TGTGCCAGCTCACCCCAGGGGGGGGAGGAGCCCCAGCATTTT. The genes are TRBV18 and TRBJ1-5; 7 bases map to TRBD1. Germline V lookup: CDR1 KGHSH, CDR2 LQKENI. The CDR3 runs 14 residues. V lost 3 bases to trimming and J lost 8 bases; unmatched junction nucleotides: 7.

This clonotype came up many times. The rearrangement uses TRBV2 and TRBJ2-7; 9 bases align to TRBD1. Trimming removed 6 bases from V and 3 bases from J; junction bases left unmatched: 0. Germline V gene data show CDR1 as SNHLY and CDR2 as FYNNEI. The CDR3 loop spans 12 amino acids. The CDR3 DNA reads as TGTGCCAGCAGGGACAGGGGCTACGAGCAGTACTTC. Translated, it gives CASRDRGYEQYF. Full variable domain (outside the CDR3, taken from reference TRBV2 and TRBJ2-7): EPEVTQTPSHQVTQMGQEVILRCVPISNHLYFYWYRQILGQKVEFLVSFYNNEISEKSEIFDDQFSVERPDGSNFTLKIRSTKLEDSAMYFCASRDRGYEQYFGPGTRLTVT.

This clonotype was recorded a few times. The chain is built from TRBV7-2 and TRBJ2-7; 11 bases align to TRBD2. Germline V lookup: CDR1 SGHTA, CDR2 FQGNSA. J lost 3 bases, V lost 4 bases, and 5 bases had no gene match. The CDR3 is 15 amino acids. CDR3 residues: CASSSPGTSGYEQYF. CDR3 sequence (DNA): TGTGCCAGCAGCTCACCCGGGACTAGCGGCTACGAGCAGTACTTC.